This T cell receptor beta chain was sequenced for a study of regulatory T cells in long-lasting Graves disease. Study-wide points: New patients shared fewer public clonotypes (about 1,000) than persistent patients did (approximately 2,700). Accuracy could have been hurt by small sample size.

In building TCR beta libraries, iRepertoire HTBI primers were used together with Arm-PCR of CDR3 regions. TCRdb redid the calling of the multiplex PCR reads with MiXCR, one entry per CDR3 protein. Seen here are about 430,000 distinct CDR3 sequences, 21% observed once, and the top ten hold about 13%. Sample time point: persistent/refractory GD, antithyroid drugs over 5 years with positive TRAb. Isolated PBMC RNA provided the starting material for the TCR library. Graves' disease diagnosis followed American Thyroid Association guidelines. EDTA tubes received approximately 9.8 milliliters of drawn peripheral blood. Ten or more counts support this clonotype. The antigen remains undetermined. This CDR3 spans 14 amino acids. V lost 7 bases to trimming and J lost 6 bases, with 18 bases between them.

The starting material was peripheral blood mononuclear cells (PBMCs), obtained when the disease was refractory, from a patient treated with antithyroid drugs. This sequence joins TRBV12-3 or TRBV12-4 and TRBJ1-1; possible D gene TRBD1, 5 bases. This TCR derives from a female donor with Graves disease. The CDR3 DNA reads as TGTGCCAGCACCAAAAAGCAGGGCCCCTCTGAAGCTTTCTTT. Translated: CASTKKQGPSEAFF.